This T cell receptor (beta chain) was sequenced for a study of CD8+CD57+ T cells in acquired aplastic anemia (dated by TCRdb to the late 2010s). Notes on the research overall: A CD8+CD57+ expansion meant a frequency higher than the mean frequency seen in healthy subjects.

TCR beta VDJ combination and CDR3 sequence profiling used genomic DNA as the template. An Illumina HiSeq 2000 was used for TCR repertoire sequencing. The study's processing was this. TRBV/TRBJ rearrangement plots, CDR3 size and DJ length profiles, and Simpson's diversity index were used to assess repertoires. The most abundant DNA sequence in the deep sequencing data was defined as the immunodominant clone. CDR3 amino acid sequences were checked for sharing between subjects and were compared against published repertoires and the VDJdb database. TCRdb took the public reads, trimmed them with fastp at Q25, ran MiXCR for clone calling and kept in-frame beta chains. Every distinct CDR3 protein forms one entry, paired with its most common genes and DNA. The V and J calls shown here were made by TCRdb, not taken from the authors' results. This sample comprises about 20,000 distinct CDR3 sequences, around 40% of them detected only once. The ten largest clones represent more than 75% of the sample.

In this sample, this clonotype turned up many times. The target of this receptor is not known. Base qualities are not at hand, and no much larger clone is one base apart. The CDR3 runs 16 residues from the cysteine to the phenylalanine. The kept DNA is CDR3 alone, 48 bases in frame from the first base. From the germline V gene (reference sequence), CDR1 is DFQATT and CDR2 is SNEGSKA. V trim: 0 bases; J trim: 6 bases; unmatched bases: 12. The study at large found these results: In patients, decreased diversity was observed in CD8+CD57+ cells compared with total CD4+ and CD8+ cell pools. Between patients and healthy controls, no significant difference in CD8+ Simpson's diversity was found (P=0.060). Although some 28 CD8+ CDR3 sequences were shared by patients and controls, these sequences appeared highly expressed in patients and within the immunodominant clones of patients.

Flow cytometry had shown CD8+CD57+ cell expansion in the patients selected for sequencing. CD8+CD57+ effector memory cells were additionally sequenced from a sixth of the 12 patients in whom enough cells were available. Severe acquired aplastic anemia was diagnosed in all patients according to International Study of Aplastic Anemia and Agranulocytosis and Camitta criteria. No therapy had been received by the patients at the time of blood sampling. CD8+CD57+ cells were enriched with beads, and a mean of approximately 1.6 ug of DNA was obtained. In this study, sorted CD4+ and CD8+ T cells from the blood of healthy subjects and of severe aplastic anemia patients had their TCR repertoires deep-sequenced. Patients were enrolled in the USA under clinicaltrials.gov protocols 00001620, 01623167, 00001397, 00071045, 00081523 and 00961064. Ficoll-Paque density gradient centrifugation was used to isolate peripheral blood mononuclear cells.

The source of this sequence is a human donor with aplastic anemia. The rearrangement joined TRBV20-1 to TRBJ2-3, with TRBD1 matching 7 junction bases. Sequencing was carried out using CD8+CD57+ T cells sorted from PBMCs. Taken with the paper, the label for cell subset or site translates to: bead-enriched CD8+CD57+ effector memory T cells from SAA patients. In nucleotides, the sequence is TGCAGTGCTAGAGATAGCCGGGGACAGTTGATCGATACGCAGTATTTT. Its translation is CSARDSRGQLIDTQYF.